The 21 T cell receptor beta chains listed next were all sequenced from one sample in a study of T cell repertoires in cytomegalovirus infection. MiXCR was run by TCRdb on the reads, yielding one entry per CDR3 protein. This sample has approximately 910,000 distinct CDR3 sequences, with more than 25% found just once. These TCRs' antigens remain unknown. Specimen: cultured CD8+ T cells from PBMCs, collected from culture after CMV antigen stimulation. These receptors were taken from a human donor in good health (CMV status not recorded). Some clones in this sample may be carry-over from other donors' samples.

The rearrangement uses TRBV12-3 or TRBV12-4 and TRBJ2-7; no clear D. Between the trimmed V and J ends, which lost 6 bases and 0 bases, there was a span of 6 bases. The CDR3 runs 12 residues. This CDR3 reads CASRIGSYEQYF. The CDR3 DNA is TGTGCCAGCAGGATTGGCTCCTACGAGCAGTACTTC.

The rearrangement links TRBV7-8 to TRBJ2-5; D tentatively fits TRBD1 or TRBD2 (6 bases each). The CDR3 extends over 14 amino acids. Trimming removed 6 bases from V and 5 bases from J, with 16 bases in between. CDR1 and CDR2 (germline): SGHVS, FQNEAQ. In DNA form, the CDR3 reads TGTGCCAGCAGGGGGGCAGGGGCGGGGGAGACCCAGTACTTC. It is translated as CASRGAGAGETQYF.

The chain employs TRBV7-9 and TRBJ2-7, with TRBD1 matching 9 bases. CDR1 and CDR2 from the germline V gene are SEHNR and FQNEAQ (reference sequence). The CDR3 has 15 amino acids. V was pared by 6 bases and J by 5 bases, with 11 bases of the junction left unmatched. Written as DNA, the CDR3 is TGTGCCAGCAGTTTTTCGGGACAGGGAGTCGACGAGCAGTACTTC. Translating it yields CASSFSGQGVDEQYF.

This clonotype was seen a few times. The chain couples TRBV14 to TRBJ1-1; 11 bases are a match to TRBD1. J lost 3 bases, V lost 4 bases, and 7 bases had no gene match. This CDR3 comprises 16 residues. From germline, CDR1 is SGHDN and CDR2 FVKESK. The CDR3 DNA follows: TGTGCCAGCAGCCCGGACAGGGGGCATTTGTACACTGAAGCTTTCTTT. This encodes CASSPDRGHLYTEAFF.

This clonotype occurred a few times. The chain links TRBV19 to TRBJ1-5; tentatively, D is TRBD1 (6 bases). The CDR3 extends over 14 amino acids. V was pared by 1 base and J by 9 bases, with 13 bases between. The germline V gene encodes CDR1 LNHDA and CDR2 SQIVND (reference sequence). For the CDR3, the DNA is TGTGCCAGTAGTATAGCGGGGGGCCTCCGGCCCCAGCATTTT. Translation gives CASSIAGGLRPQHF.

This clonotype occurred a few times. The rearrangement links TRBV20-1 to TRBJ1-2; D unclear. This CDR3 is built from 12 residues. Germline-derived CDR1 and CDR2 are DFQATT and SNEGSKA (reference sequence). Trimming took 5 bases from V and 3 from J, leaving 10 bases between them. The CDR3 coding sequence is TGCAGTGCTTGGGAAGGCTACTATGGCTACACCTTC. Amino acid sequence: CSAWEGYYGYTF.

This clonotype has a single count. J is TRBJ2-2 and V is TRBV9, with unresolved D. Germline V gene data show CDR1 as SGDLS and CDR2 as YYNGEE. This CDR3 region has 14 residues. V was shortened by 0 bases and J by 2 bases, with 5 bases between the two germline ends. In nucleotides, the CDR3 is TGTGCCAGCAGCGTAGAGCCCAACACCGGGGAGCTGTTTTTT. It codes for CASSVEPNTGELFF.

The chain links TRBV3-1 to TRBJ1-6, with no clear D. CDR3 length: 15 residues. The germline V gene encodes CDR1 LGHDT and CDR2 YNNKEL (reference sequence). The ends were cut back, 0 bases at V and 9 bases at J, with 12 bases in the middle. The CDR3 is CASSQDRAHRSPLHF. The CDR3 region has the DNA TGTGCCAGCAGCCAAGATCGGGCGCACCGTTCACCCCTCCACTTT.

This clonotype was counted between two and nine times. The V gene is TRBV28, the J gene TRBJ2-1; D is possibly TRBD1 (6 bases). Trimming pared 7 bases from V and 7 bases from J, leaving 20 bases between. Looked up from germline, CDR1 is MDHEN and CDR2 is SYDVKM. The CDR3 runs to 15 residues. The CDR3 sequence: CASTHPRAGANEQFF. The DNA for the CDR3 is TGTGCCAGCACCCACCCGCGGGCAGGGGCAAATGAGCAGTTCTTC.

V and J are TRBV6-5 and TRBJ1-3, with TRBD1 matching over 10 bases. V gave up 1 base and J gave up 4 bases; unmatched junction bases: 7. CDR1 is MNHEY, CDR2 SVGAGI, per germline. There are 17 residues in the CDR3. This chain's CDR3 is CASSYYLGTGEGNTIYF. In nucleotides, the CDR3 is TGTGCCAGCAGTTACTATCTAGGGACAGGGGAAGGAAACACCATATATTTT.

This clonotype was counted a few times. This rearrangement joins TRBV5-1 to TRBJ1-2; TRBD1 agrees at 7 bases. From germline, CDR1 is SGHRS and CDR2 YFSETQ. The CDR3 is 16 residues long. V lost 4 bases to trimming and J lost 4 bases; unmatched junction nucleotides: 13. The chain's CDR3 is CASSLDGTHRGYGYTF. CDR3 nucleotide sequence: TGCGCCAGCAGCCTCGATGGGACCCACAGGGGCTATGGCTACACCTTC.

The CDR3 nucleotides read TGTGCCAGCAGTTTTGGAGGGGTCGGTGAGCAGTTCTTC. It encodes CASSFGGVGEQFF. This chain connects TRBV27 to TRBJ2-1, with D possibly matching TRBD2 (6 bases). Looked up from germline, CDR1 is MNHEY and CDR2 is SMNVEV (reference sequence). This CDR3 has 13 residues. V was pared by 3 bases and J by 9 bases, with 12 bases between.

CDR3 sequence (DNA): TGTGCCAGCAAGCCGCGGGGAGGAAGCCATGGCTACACCTTC. Its translation: CASKPRGGSHGYTF. The chain links TRBV28 to TRBJ1-2; D remains ambiguous. From germline, CDR1 is MDHEN and CDR2 SYDVKM. The CDR3 loop spans 14 amino acids. Trimming cost V 7 bases and J 6 bases, with 18 bases left between them.

The V gene is TRBV2, the J gene TRBJ2-1, with 8 bases lining up with TRBD1. The CDR3 length is 15 residues. The germline gives CDR1 SNHLY, CDR2 FYNNEI. V lost 8 bases and J lost 7; bases outside the gene matches: 13. This CDR3 is CASGTPGGRGNEQFF. The CDR3 DNA sequence: TGTGCCAGCGGGACACCAGGGGGCAGGGGAAATGAGCAGTTCTTC.

This clonotype was seen more than once but under ten times. CDR3 in amino acids: CASSYGRGLAGASSTDTQYF. The CDR3 coding sequence is TGTGCCAGCAGTTACGGCCGCGGACTAGCGGGGGCCTCTAGCACAGATACGCAGTATTTT. The chain recombines TRBV6-5 with TRBJ2-3; 13 bases map to TRBD2. Trimming cost V 2 bases and J 0 bases; bases outside gene matches: 11. The CDR3 loop spans 20 amino acids. Germline-derived CDR1 and CDR2 are MNHEY and SVGAGI.

This clonotype showed up just a few times. The CDR3 here is CATSDPVRSTQYF. Here the CDR3 DNA reads TGTGCCACCAGTGATCCTGTCAGGTCAACGCAGTATTTT. The genes are TRBV24-1 and TRBJ2-3; D unclear. The CDR3 length is 13 residues. CDR1 and CDR2 (germline): KGHDR, SFDVKD. V shed 3 bases and J shed 9 bases, with 12 bases lying between them.

This clonotype was recorded at least ten times. The V and J genes are TRBV28 and TRBJ2-3, with D perhaps being TRBD1 or TRBD2 (5 bases each). Between the trimmed V and J ends, which lost 6 bases and 2 bases, there was a span of 12 bases. This CDR3 has 14 residues. The germline V gene has CDR1 MDHEN and CDR2 SYDVKM. Here the CDR3 reads CASSRDRDTDTQYF. The CDR3 nucleotides read TGTGCCAGCAGCCGGGACCGAGACACAGATACGCAGTATTTT.

The chain joins TRBV10-3 to TRBJ1-1; weak D call: TRBD1 (6 bases). CDR3 length equals 14 residues. With 8 bases removed from V and 6 bases from J, the gap between germline ends came to 19 bases. Germline V gives CDR1 ENHRY, CDR2 SYGVKD. The CDR3 DNA follows: TGTGCCATCGGGGGCGGGGTTCGTGTCGCTGAAGCTTTCTTT. The encoded protein is CAIGGGVRVAEAFF.

At least ten counts were recorded for this clonotype. The CDR3 protein is CASSSTGQSEQYF. CDR3 in DNA: TGTGCCAGCAGCTCCACGGGACAAAGCGAGCAGTACTTC. This chain connects TRBV7-6 to TRBJ2-7; weak D call: TRBD1 (6 bases). Germline loops: CDR1 SGHVS, CDR2 FNYEAQ. V lost 4 bases and J lost 6, with 13 bases in between. CDR3 length equals 13 residues.

The count of this clonotype is one. The chain links TRBV6-6 to TRBJ2-7; the match to TRBD1 covers 7 bases. Germline assignment: CDR1 MNHNY and CDR2 SVGAGI (reference sequence). The CDR3 consists of 12 residues. V gave up 8 bases and J gave up 5 bases; unmatched junction bases: 6. The CDR3 DNA reads TGTGCCAGCGCGATAGACAGGGACGAGCAGTACGTC. Its protein is CASAIDRDEQYV.

Concerning this clonotype itself: A much larger clone lies one base from this, so it may be a read error. The rearrangement uses TRBV7-2 and TRBJ1-5, with D uncertain. CDR3 length: 12 amino acids. Trimming pared 7 bases from V and 11 bases from J, leaving 15 bases between. Per the germline V gene, CDR1 is SGHTA and CDR2 is FQGNSA. The CDR3 DNA reads as TGTGCCAGCAACCAAGGTCAGGTAGCCCAGCATTTT. It specifies CASNQGQVAQHF.